Detailed here is one T cell receptor (beta chain). The antigen remains undetermined. This sample is drawn from a study of OX40 agonist ivuxolimab in advanced cancers. Study background: With ivuxolimab, an agonistic anti-OX40 (CD134) antibody, patients were treated. Findings and caveats of the study: Near-lowest levels of clonal expansion characterized partial responders at 0.1-3.0 mg/kg.

The method was immunoSEQ multiplex PCR; TCRdb's version includes in-frame clones alone and lacks a portion of them. The repertoire holds more than 40,000 clones, with approximately 89% as singletons. The CDR3 runs to 15 residues. Germline CDR1 reads SGHDN; CDR2 reads FVKESK. With 4 bases clipped from V and 4 bases from J, the junction kept 6 bases outside the gene matches. This TCR was recovered from an adult with an advanced solid tumor such as melanoma, head and neck, liver or kidney cancer. V gene TRBV14 combines with J gene TRBJ2-7, with 11 bases matching TRBD2. This material consisted of CD4+ or CD8+ T cells sorted from blood, taken in a trial of the OX40 agonist ivuxolimab. The CDR3 DNA reads as TGTGCCAGCAGCCTCCGACTAGCGGGATTATACGAGCAGTACTTC. Translating it yields CASSLRLAGLYEQYF.